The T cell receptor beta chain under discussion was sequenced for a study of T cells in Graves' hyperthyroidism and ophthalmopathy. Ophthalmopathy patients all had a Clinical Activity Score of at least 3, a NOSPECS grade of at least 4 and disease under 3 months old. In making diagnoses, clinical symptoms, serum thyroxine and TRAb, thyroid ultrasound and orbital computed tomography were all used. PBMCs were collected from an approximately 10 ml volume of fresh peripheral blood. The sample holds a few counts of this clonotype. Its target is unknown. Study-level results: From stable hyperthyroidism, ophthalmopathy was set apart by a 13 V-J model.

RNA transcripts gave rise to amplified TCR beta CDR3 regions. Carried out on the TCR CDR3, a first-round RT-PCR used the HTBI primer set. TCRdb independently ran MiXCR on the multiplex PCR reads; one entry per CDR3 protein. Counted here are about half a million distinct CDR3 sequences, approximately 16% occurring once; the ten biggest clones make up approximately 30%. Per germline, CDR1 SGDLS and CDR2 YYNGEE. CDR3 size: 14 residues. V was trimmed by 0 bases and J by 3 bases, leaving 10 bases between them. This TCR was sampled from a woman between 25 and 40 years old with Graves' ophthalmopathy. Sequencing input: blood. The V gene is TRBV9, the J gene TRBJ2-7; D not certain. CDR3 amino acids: CASSVAGSVYEQYF. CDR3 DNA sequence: TGTGCCAGCAGCGTAGCTGGTTCTGTCTACGAGCAGTACTTC.